This TCR beta chain was documented in a study of glioma-infiltrating T cells after dendritic cell vaccination. Some clones are missing from TCRdb's copy, which holds only in-frame ones; the method was immunoSEQ multiplex PCR. The table includes about 64,000 clones, more than 75% detected once. V was cut by 5 bases and J by 2 bases, with 13 bases left in between. The CDR3 extends over 13 amino acids. Germline CDR1 SQVTM, CDR2 ANQGSEA. None of the glioblastoma patients had an isocitrate dehydrogenase mutation. The sample was blood, taken before dendritic cell vaccination. This chain uses TRBV29-1 with TRBJ2-7; D is possibly TRBD1 (6 bases). This TCR was recovered from a human donor with glioblastoma. CDR3 sequence (DNA): TGCAGCGTTATCTGGGGGCTCCCCTACGAGCAGTACTTC. Translation gives CSVIWGLPYEQYF.